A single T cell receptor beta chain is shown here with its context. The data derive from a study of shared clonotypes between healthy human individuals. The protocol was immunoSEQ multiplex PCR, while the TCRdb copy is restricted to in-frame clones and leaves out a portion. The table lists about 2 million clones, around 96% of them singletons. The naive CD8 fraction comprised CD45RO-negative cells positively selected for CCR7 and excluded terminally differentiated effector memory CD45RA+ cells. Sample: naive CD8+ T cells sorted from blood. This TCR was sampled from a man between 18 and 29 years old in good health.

The CDR3: CSFSPPKGADNYGYTF. In nucleotides, the CDR3 is TGCAGCTTTTCACCCCCCAAGGGAGCGGATAACTATGGCTACACCTTC. The chain has TRBV29-1 and TRBJ1-2, with unresolved D. Germline V CDR1 and CDR2: SQVTM, ANQGSEA. V was clipped by 8 bases and J by 1 base, with 23 bases between them. There are 16 residues in the CDR3.